The 27 T cell receptor beta chains listed next were all sequenced from one sample in a study of blood T cell repertoires in COVID-19. Profiling relied on immunoSEQ multiplex PCR, and the TCRdb table lists in-frame clones only, not all of them. The sample comprises about 200,000 clones, approximately 80% of which are singletons, and 10% rests with the top ten. Sequencing input: peripheral blood. The receptors originated from an elderly woman with acute or convalescent COVID-19.

The chain carries TRBV30 and TRBJ1-5; no clear D gene. Trimming took off 4 bases at V and 6 bases at J, with 10 bases between the two ends. Germline assignment: CDR1 GTSNPN and CDR2 SVGIG (reference sequence). There are 12 residues in the CDR3. CDR3 loop: CAWTQPGQPQHF. The CDR3 nucleotides read TGTGCCTGGACACAACCAGGTCAGCCCCAGCATTTT.

This CDR3 is CASIFVQGQGIDTQYF. CDR3 nucleotide sequence: TGTGCCAGCATTTTCGTGCAGGGACAGGGCATTGATACGCAGTATTTT. The chain is built from TRBV21-1 and TRBJ2-3; the table's D gene call, TRBD1, was not cross checked with the DNA. TRBV21-1 is annotated as a pseudogene. CDR3 size: 16 residues.

V is TRBV6-5 and J is TRBJ2-5; no definite D call. The CDR3 loop spans 15 amino acids. The V and J ends lost 0 bases and 2 bases respectively, with 10 bases between them. Germline loops: CDR1 MNHEY, CDR2 SVGAGI. CDR3 in amino acids: CASSYSRGTQETQYF. Here the CDR3 DNA reads TGTGCCAGCAGTTACTCTCGAGGTACACAAGAGACCCAGTACTTC.

V is TRBV3-1 (or the pseudogene TRBV3-2) and J is TRBJ1-2, with 7 bases matching TRBD1. V trimming: 4 bases; J trimming: 8 bases; junction bases outside the gene matches: 10. The CDR3 covers 14 residues. Per the germline V gene, CDR1 is LGHDT and CDR2 is YNNKEL (reference sequence). CDR3 in DNA: TGTGCCAGCAGCCCCCTCTGGCAGGGGGGCGGCTACACCTTC. As protein: CASSPLWQGGGYTF.

In nucleotides, the CDR3 is TGTGCCAGTAGTCCCGACCGCCAGGGGACCCAGTACTTC. It yields the protein CASSPDRQGTQYF. The chain joins TRBV19 to TRBJ2-5, with D maybe TRBD1 (5 bases). This CDR3 is 13 amino acids long. CDR1 is LNHDA and CDR2 is SQIVND in the germline V gene (reference sequence). Trimming left V 5 bases short and J 7 bases short, with 14 bases between.

The chain employs TRBV3-1 (or the pseudogene TRBV3-2) and TRBJ2-5; D perhaps matches TRBD1 (6 bases). Trimming stripped 5 bases from V and 10 bases from J, with 20 bases between. The germline V gene has CDR1 LGHDT and CDR2 YNNKEL (reference sequence). This CDR3 spans 14 amino acids. The CDR3 loop reads CASSEWTEVGVQYF. CDR3 nucleotide sequence: TGTGCCAGCAGCGAATGGACAGAGGTAGGGGTCCAGTACTTC.

The chain joins TRBV30 to TRBJ1-6, with 9 bases lining up with TRBD1. The trim removed 2 bases at V and 13 bases at J, leaving 12 bases unmatched. Germline loops: CDR1 GTSNPN, CDR2 SVGIG (reference sequence). The length of the CDR3 is 15 residues. CDR3 region: CAWSTPGTGFSPLHF. The CDR3, as DNA: TGTGCCTGGAGTACCCCCGGGACAGGGTTTTCTCCCCTCCACTTT.

A single count supports this clone. The gene calls are TRBV19 and TRBJ1-1, with TRBD1 identical over 7 bases. This CDR3 is 14 amino acids long. Germline assignment: CDR1 LNHDA and CDR2 SQIVND (reference sequence). J was trimmed by 0 bases and V by 6 bases; bases with no gene match: 4. CDR3: CASRQTGVNTEAFF. CDR3 bases: TGTGCCAGTAGACAAACAGGGGTGAACACTGAAGCTTTCTTT.

The chain is built from TRBV6-6 and TRBJ1-3; possibly TRBD1 for D (5 bases). The CDR3 runs to 14 residues. Germline V gives CDR1 MNHNY, CDR2 SVGAGI (reference sequence). Trimming took 6 bases from V and 0 from J, leaving 9 bases between them. CDR3 nucleotide sequence: TGTGCCAGCAGCACACAGGACTCTGGAAACACCATATATTTT. Residues: CASSTQDSGNTIYF.

The CDR3 loop reads CASSPPGGGKETQYF. The CDR3 coding sequence is TGTGCCAGCTCACCACCAGGGGGCGGAAAAGAGACCCAGTACTTC. The chain uses TRBV18 and TRBJ2-5; TRBD1 matches at 7 bases. CDR1 KGHSH and CDR2 LQKENI come from the germline V gene. Germline trimming cut 0 bases from V and 3 bases from J; bases unmatched to any gene: 4. The CDR3 has 15 amino acids.

The table lists this clone with a count of one. The chain uses TRBV28 and TRBJ1-1, with 7 bases that match TRBD1. The length of the CDR3 is 13 residues. Trimming at V came to 4 bases and at J to 10 bases, leaving 9 bases not matched to a gene. Per the germline V gene, CDR1 is MDHEN and CDR2 is SYDVKM. For the CDR3, the DNA is TGTGCCAGCAGTTCAGGGGGGATCATGAGAGCTTTCTTT. It translates to CASSSGGIMRAFF. Full variable domain (outside the CDR3, taken from reference TRBV28 and TRBJ1-1): DVKVTQSSRYLVKRTGEKVFLECVQDMDHENMFWYRQDPGLGLRLIYFSYDVKMKEKGDIPEGYSVSREKKERFSLILESASTNQTSMYLCASSSGGIMRAFFGQGTRLTVV.

The CDR3 here is CASSLRGTSGSNEQFF. DNA for the CDR3: TGTGCCAGCAGTTTACGCGGGACTAGCGGGAGCAATGAGCAGTTCTTC. The rearrangement links TRBV27 to TRBJ2-1, with 14 positions matching TRBD2. V dropped 2 bases and J dropped 6; count of bases not matched to a gene: 3. The germline V gene has CDR1 MNHEY and CDR2 SMNVEV (reference sequence). This CDR3 comprises 16 residues.

The chain has TRBV3-1 (or the pseudogene TRBV3-2) and TRBJ1-5, with a possible D match to TRBD1 (6 bases). Trimming cost V 3 bases and J 3 bases, with 12 bases left between them. CDR1 is LGHDT and CDR2 is YNNKEL in the germline V gene (reference sequence). CDR3 length: 15 residues. CDR3 sequence reads: CASSHEGGDNQPQHF. The CDR3, as DNA: TGTGCCAGCAGCCATGAGGGGGGGGACAATCAGCCCCAGCATTTT.

This clone was counted only a few times. This chain links TRBV19 with TRBJ2-7; 9 nucleotides align to TRBD2. Looked up from germline, CDR1 is LNHDA and CDR2 is SQIVND (reference sequence). CDR3 length: 14 amino acids. With 1 base clipped from V and 9 bases from J, the junction kept 7 bases outside the gene matches. The CDR3 protein is CASSIAASGTGQYF. The CDR3 bases are TGTGCCAGTAGTATAGCGGCTAGCGGGACGGGGCAGTACTTC.

The CDR3 spells CASRGSRYYEQYF. CDR3 sequence (DNA): TGTGCCAGTAGGGGCAGCAGATACTACGAGCAGTACTTC. The J gene is TRBJ2-7, the V gene TRBV19; D gene uncertain. This CDR3 contains 13 residues. Germline CDR1 and CDR2: LNHDA and SQIVND (reference sequence). The V and J ends lost 6 bases and 3 bases respectively, with 12 bases between them.

A single count supports this clone. V usage is TRBV30 and J usage is TRBJ2-2; D gene uncertain. The V end was cut by 2 bases, the J end by 3 bases, with 4 bases between. This CDR3 has 12 residues. The germline gives CDR1 GTSNPN, CDR2 SVGIG (reference sequence). CDR3 DNA sequence: TGTGCCTGGAGTCTGTACACCGGGGAGCTGTTTTTT. Its translation: CAWSLYTGELFF.

This chain connects TRBV27 to TRBJ2-7; D is ambiguous. V gave up 5 bases and J gave up 0 bases, with 5 bases separating them. Looked up from germline, CDR1 is MNHEY and CDR2 is SMNVEV (reference sequence). The CDR3 totals 12 residues. CDR3: CASSPSSYEQYF. The DNA for the CDR3 is TGTGCCAGCAGTCCGAGCTCCTACGAGCAGTACTTC.

The V call is TRBV11-2, the J call TRBJ2-5; D remains unclear. Looked up from germline, CDR1 is SGHAT and CDR2 is FQNNGV. V was cut by 4 bases and J by 4 bases, with 7 bases left in between. The CDR3 contains 12 residues. The CDR3 DNA is TGTGCCAGCAGCTCCCGGTTAGAGACCCAGTACTTC. Its translation: CASSSRLETQYF.

This clone occurred once. The chain is built from TRBV5-5 and TRBJ1-3; a possible D gene is TRBD1 (5 bases). CDR1 SGHKS and CDR2 YYEKEE come from the germline V gene (reference sequence). This CDR3 spans 15 amino acids. V lost 0 bases and J 2 bases, leaving 9 bases between the germline ends. CDR3 in DNA: TGTGCCAGCAGCTTGGGGTCAGGGCCTGGAAACACCATATATTTT. It specifies CASSLGSGPGNTIYF.

CDR3 bases: TGTGCCAGCAGCGGCGGGACTAGTGGTCGGGAGAACACCGGGGAGCTGTTTTTT. Translated, it gives CASSGGTSGRENTGELFF. The chain recombines TRBV13 with TRBJ2-2, with 8 bases lining up with TRBD2. Germline assignment: CDR1 PRHDT and CDR2 FYEKMQ (reference sequence). With 5 bases clipped from V and 1 base from J, the junction kept 12 bases outside the gene matches. The CDR3 length is 18 residues.

The chain joins TRBV4-3 to TRBJ2-2, with 9 bases aligning to TRBD1. Trimming cost V 6 bases and J 6 bases; bases outside gene matches: 14. The CDR3 runs to 17 residues. Germline V gene sequence: CDR1 LGHNA, CDR2 YSLEER. In DNA form, the CDR3 reads TGCGCCAGCAGACGATTCTTGACAGGGGGTAGTGCCGGGGAGCTGTTTTTT. As protein: CASRRFLTGGSAGELFF.

V is TRBV30 and J is TRBJ1-2; TRBD1 agrees at 8 bases. Trimming removed 4 bases from V and 2 bases from J; junction bases left unmatched: 3. Germline values: CDR1 GTSNPN, CDR2 SVGIG (reference sequence). This CDR3 region has 13 residues. In nucleotides, the CDR3 is TGTGCCTGGAACGCAGGGGGCAACTATGGCTACACCTTC. Protein: CAWNAGGNYGYTF.

This clone appeared a single time. This sequence joins TRBV7-3 and TRBJ2-3; the match to TRBD1 covers 8 bases. This CDR3 region has 14 residues. V dropped 5 bases and J dropped 4; count of bases not matched to a gene: 5. In germline, CDR1 is SGHTA, CDR2 FQGTGA. CDR3 loop: CASSPGQGPDTQYF. The CDR3 DNA follows: TGTGCCAGCAGCCCTGGACAGGGACCAGATACGCAGTATTTT. Supplemented by reference TRBV7-3 and TRBJ2-3, the full variable domain reads GAGVSQTPSNKVTEKGKYVELRCDPISGHTALYWYRQSLGQGPEFLIYFQGTGAADDSGLPNDRFFAVRPEGSVSTLKIQRTERGDSAVYLCASSPGQGPDTQYFGPGTRLTVL.

This chain uses TRBV7-3 with TRBJ2-2, with 8 positions matching TRBD2. Germline V gives CDR1 SGHTA, CDR2 FQGTGA. After removal of 6 bases from V and 5 bases from J, the junction contained 8 bases not matched to a gene. The CDR3 runs 15 residues. CDR3 sequence: CASSGGGPWTGELFF. The CDR3 DNA is TGTGCCAGCAGTGGCGGGGGGCCGTGGACCGGGGAGCTGTTTTTT.

This clone was seen a few times. The chain has TRBV5-1 and TRBJ2-7, with 9 bases aligning to TRBD1. This CDR3 comprises 14 residues. With V trimmed by 5 bases and J by 4 bases, 7 bases remained unmatched. In germline, CDR1 is SGHRS, CDR2 YFSETQ. CDR3 coding DNA: TGCGCCAGCAGTGAGGACAGGGGTCCATACGAGCAGTACTTC. This codes for CASSEDRGPYEQYF.

The count of this clone is one. This chain connects TRBV7-2 to TRBJ2-5; D gene uncertain. V lost 5 bases to trimming and J lost 4 bases, with 11 bases between them. Germline V gene data show CDR1 as SGHTA and CDR2 as FQGNSA. This CDR3 is built from 13 residues. The CDR3, as DNA: TGTGCCAGCAGCCGTAATCCCCGAGAGACCCAGTACTTC. Protein: CASSRNPRETQYF.

This clone has only one observation. DNA of the CDR3: TGTGCCAGCAGCACTAGCGGATTGGGCAATGAGCAGTTCTTC. Protein product: CASSTSGLGNEQFF. This chain links TRBV7-3 with TRBJ2-1; 8 bases match TRBD2. V lost 5 bases to trimming and J lost 6 bases; unmatched junction nucleotides: 6. Germline V gives CDR1 SGHTA, CDR2 FQGTGA. This CDR3 comprises 14 residues.